This T cell receptor beta chain was obtained from a study of cytomegalovirus exposure and HLA in healthy donors. On the study more broadly: Around 77% of 300 to 450 genotyped donors fell in the Caucasian-associated ancestry cluster.

Study-wide results and limits: Compared with the approximately 700-donor mean, an Asian-associated ancestry cluster reportedly had fewer N-insertions, according to a later analysis. Confirmation in vitro established that three CMV-associated chains were specific for CMV antigens.

Trimming took 0 bases from V and 3 from J; bases not matched to a gene: 3. The CDR3 extends over 15 amino acids. Germline CDR1 SGHNT, CDR2 YYREEE (reference sequence). The PCR made use of 60 Vbeta and 13 Jbeta primers. Assay used: immunoSEQ multiplex PCR; TCRdb lists only in-frame clones, some missing. The sample shows tens of thousands of clones, roughly four fifths of them seen only once. Note on this clone: Antigen specificity is unknown.

The material sequenced was PBMCs. The chain has TRBV5-4 and TRBJ2-1; 7 positions match TRBD2. The receptor was derived from a young man in good health and CMV-seronegative. The CDR3 region has the DNA TGTGCCAGCAGCTTGGCTCGCGGGGGCTACAATGAGCAGTTCTTC. This gives the protein CASSLARGGYNEQFF.